Below are 27 T cell receptor beta chains sequenced from a single sample in a study of T cell responses to AZD1222 COVID-19 vaccine. Profiled with immunoSEQ multiplex PCR; TCRdb holds only in-frame clones, not every one. The sample consists of under 100,000 clones, 90% of them appearing once. Material: peripheral blood, obtained on day 0 of AZD1222 vaccination. The receptors come from an adult in good health.

The rearrangement joins TRBV28 to TRBJ1-1, with D unclear. V gave up 4 bases and J gave up 3 bases, with 12 bases separating them. Germline V gene lookup returns CDR1 MDHEN and CDR2 SYDVKM. The CDR3 extends over 14 amino acids. The CDR3 is CASSYPGGDTEAFF. DNA of the CDR3: TGTGCCAGCAGTTACCCGGGCGGGGACACTGAAGCTTTCTTT.

This clone appeared once. The chain has TRBV5-8 and TRBJ2-7; perhaps TRBD1 as D (6 bases). The ends were cut back, 1 base at V and 3 bases at J, with 11 bases in the middle. Germline assignment: CDR1 SGHTS and CDR2 YDEGEE. The CDR3 is made up of 14 amino acids. The CDR3 loop reads CASSLRDIYYEQYF. In DNA form, the CDR3 reads TGTGCCAGCAGCTTGCGGGACATTTACTACGAGCAGTACTTC.

In DNA, the CDR3 is TGTGCCAGCAGCCATTTTAGAGGGTCGAGCGATGAAAAACTGTTTTTT. Its protein is CASSHFRGSSDEKLFF. The chain links TRBV7-9 to TRBJ1-4; D is uncertain. V lost 5 bases, J lost 6 bases, and 19 bases lay in between. The CDR3 is 16 amino acids. Germline V CDR1 and CDR2: SEHNR, FQNEAQ (reference sequence). The whole variable domain, filled in from reference TRBV7-9 and TRBJ1-4, reads DTGVSQNPRHKITKRGQNVTFRCDPISEHNRLYWYRQTLGQGPEFLTYFQNEAQLEKSRLLSDRFSAERPKGSFSTLEIQRTEQGDSAMYLCASSHFRGSSDEKLFFGSGTQLSVL.

The V gene is TRBV5-1, the J gene TRBJ2-2; 9 positions agree with TRBD1. J lost 4 bases, V lost 2 bases, and 3 bases had no gene match. This CDR3 has 15 amino acids. CDR1 is SGHRS and CDR2 is YFSETQ in the germline V gene. DNA for the CDR3: TGCGCCAGCAGCTTAGGACAGGGGTCCACCGGGGAGCTGTTTTTT. It codes for CASSLGQGSTGELFF.

The rearrangement uses TRBV3-1 (or the pseudogene TRBV3-2) and TRBJ2-5; D gene ambiguous. CDR1 is LGHDT, CDR2 YNNKEL, per germline (reference sequence). The V end was cut by 1 base, the J end by 1 base, with 7 bases between. The CDR3 spans 14 residues. As DNA, the CDR3 is TGTGCCAGCAGCCAAGGCGGAGCCCAAGAGACCCAGTACTTC. It yields the protein CASSQGGAQETQYF.

This rearrangement joins TRBV29-1 to TRBJ1-5; D is perhaps TRBD1 (5 bases). Trimming removed 4 bases at V and 2 bases at J, with 9 bases between. This CDR3 comprises 13 residues. The germline CDR1 and CDR2 sequences are SQVTM and ANQGSEA. The CDR3 reads CSVGQGGNQPQHF. CDR3 bases: TGCAGCGTTGGTCAGGGAGGCAATCAGCCCCAGCATTTT.

The V call is TRBV11-3, the J call TRBJ2-3, with D hard to call. Germline V lookup: CDR1 SGHNT, CDR2 YENEEA. This CDR3 spans 17 amino acids. The V and J ends lost 4 bases and 0 bases respectively, with 17 bases between them. CDR3 sequence (DNA): TGTGCCAGCAGCTCCTTCGGGTTGAACACTAGCACAGATACGCAGTATTTT. Amino acid sequence: CASSSFGLNTSTDTQYF.

This chain links TRBV12-3 or TRBV12-4 with TRBJ1-1; D unclear. The CDR3 covers 13 residues. V was cut by 6 bases and J by 1 base, with 9 bases left in between. Here the CDR3 reads CASRKSGNTEAFF. CDR3 DNA: TGTGCCAGCAGAAAATCGGGGAACACTGAAGCTTTCTTT.

This clone was observed a single time. The genes are TRBV7-9 and TRBJ1-1, with 9 bases fitting TRBD1. V was pared by 1 base and J by 1 base, with 7 bases of the junction left unmatched. The CDR3 is made up of 17 amino acids. Germline V gene data show CDR1 as SEHNR and CDR2 as FQNEAQ (reference sequence). This chain's CDR3 is CASSLGQGVGGNTEAFF. The CDR3 DNA reads TGTGCCAGCAGCTTAGGACAGGGGGTAGGAGGGAACACTGAAGCTTTCTTT. The whole variable domain, filled in from reference TRBV7-9 and TRBJ1-1, reads DTGVSQNPRHKITKRGQNVTFRCDPISEHNRLYWYRQTLGQGPEFLTYFQNEAQLEKSRLLSDRFSAERPKGSFSTLEIQRTEQGDSAMYLCASSLGQGVGGNTEAFFGQGTRLTVV.

This sequence joins TRBV9 and TRBJ2-2, with D perhaps TRBD1 (5 bases). Germline loops: CDR1 SGDLS, CDR2 YYNGEE. This CDR3 is built from 15 residues. The V and J ends lost 3 bases and 5 bases respectively, with 14 bases between them. The CDR3 sequence: CASSASGFGTGELFF. In DNA form, the CDR3 reads TGTGCCAGCAGCGCGTCAGGGTTTGGAACCGGGGAGCTGTTTTTT.

V is TRBV24-1 and J is TRBJ1-5; TRBD1 matches 9 bases. This CDR3 has 14 residues. CDR1 KGHDR and CDR2 SFDVKD come from the germline V gene. V lost 2 bases and J lost 7; bases outside the gene matches: 2. Written as DNA, the CDR3 is TGTGCCACCAGTGATTGGGACAGGGACCAGCCCCAGCATTTT. It is translated as CATSDWDRDQPQHF.

This chain joins TRBV2 and TRBJ2-5; weak D call: TRBD2 (5 bases). Trimming took 0 bases from V and 3 from J, leaving 14 bases between them. This CDR3 has 16 amino acids. Looked up from germline, CDR1 is SNHLY and CDR2 is FYNNEI. DNA for the CDR3: TGTGCCAGCAGTGAAGCGCTGGGTCGGGGTGAAGAGACCCAGTACTTC. This gives the protein CASSEALGRGEETQYF.

The chain is built from TRBV7-3 and TRBJ2-1, with D unresolved. CDR3 length: 15 amino acids. Germline CDR1 reads SGHTA; CDR2 reads FQGTGA. V was cut by 2 bases and J by 0 bases, with 8 bases left in between. CDR3 DNA sequence: TGTGCCAGCAGCTTAGGCCTAAGCTCCTACAATGAGCAGTTCTTC. Translation gives CASSLGLSSYNEQFF.

The J gene is TRBJ2-3, the V gene TRBV7-6; the D is unclear. Germline V CDR1 and CDR2: SGHVS, FNYEAQ. V lost 1 base and J 2 bases, leaving 7 bases between the germline ends. The CDR3 consists of 14 residues. The DNA of the CDR3 is TGTGCCAGCAGCTTAGACATAGACACAGATACGCAGTATTTT. Its protein product is CASSLDIDTDTQYF.

The chain is built from TRBV3-1 (or the pseudogene TRBV3-2) and TRBJ2-3; D is unclear. The length of the CDR3 is 14 residues. Trimming stripped 6 bases from V and 0 bases from J, with 10 bases between. Germline lookup yields CDR1 LGHDT and CDR2 YNNKEL (reference sequence). The CDR3 here is CASRRRGSTDTQYF. CDR3 bases: TGTGCCAGCAGGCGTCGAGGTAGCACAGATACGCAGTATTTT.

The chain links TRBV6-2 or TRBV6-3 to TRBJ2-1; 12 nucleotides line up with TRBD2. The V segment lost 0 bases and the J segment 11 bases; nucleotides outside the gene matches: 8. This CDR3 region has 16 residues. Germline V gene data show CDR1 as MNHEY and CDR2 as SVGEGT. The CDR3 loop reads CASSYSKGLAGSKQFF. The CDR3 DNA reads as TGTGCCAGCAGTTACTCGAAGGGACTAGCGGGCTCGAAGCAGTTCTTC.

The genes are TRBV11-2 and TRBJ1-5, with no clear D. V was trimmed by 0 bases and J by 0 bases, leaving 6 bases between them. This CDR3 spans 15 amino acids. Looked up from germline, CDR1 is SGHAT and CDR2 is FQNNGV. Here the CDR3 DNA reads TGTGCCAGCAGCTTAGATGGGGTTAGCAATCAGCCCCAGCATTTT. Protein product: CASSLDGVSNQPQHF.

The chain carries TRBV5-1 and TRBJ2-2, with 8 bases aligning to TRBD1. The trim removed 0 bases at V and 4 bases at J, leaving 11 bases unmatched. There are 18 residues in the CDR3. The germline CDR1 and CDR2 sequences are SGHRS and YFSETQ. The CDR3 nucleotides are TGCGCCAGCAGCTTGGATCTGACAGGGGTTCTTCGCACCGGGGAGCTGTTTTTT. This encodes CASSLDLTGVLRTGELFF.

The V gene is TRBV5-6, the J gene TRBJ2-6; D remains ambiguous. V shed 2 bases and J shed 2 bases, with 8 bases lying between them. Germline V lookup: CDR1 SGHDT, CDR2 YYEEEE. The CDR3 consists of 15 residues. The CDR3 DNA reads TGTGCCAGCAGCTTCCGGGTTCCTGGGGCCAACGTCCTGACTTTC. Translation: CASSFRVPGANVLTF.

The chain uses TRBV29-1 and TRBJ1-3; D is unclear. Between the trimmed V and J ends, which lost 7 bases and 0 bases, there was a span of 19 bases. The CDR3 runs 16 residues. The germline V gene has CDR1 SQVTM and CDR2 ANQGSEA. The CDR3 DNA reads as TGCAGCGCCTCCCCGCTGGGGTCCCACTCTGGAAACACCATATATTTT. Amino acids: CSASPLGSHSGNTIYF.

This clone was recorded once. The chain combines TRBV21-1 with TRBJ1-1; TRBD1, the table's D call, was not compared with the DNA. TRBV21-1 constitutes a pseudogene. The CDR3 consists of 16 residues. CDR3 residues: CASSVTDPAYNTEAFF. Written as DNA, the CDR3 is TGTGCCAGCAGCGTCACAGACCCAGCCTACAACACTGAAGCTTTCTTT.

The rearrangement joins TRBV5-1 to TRBJ1-1; TRBD1 matches at 9 bases. This CDR3 is built from 14 residues. Looked up from germline, CDR1 is SGHRS and CDR2 is YFSETQ. Trimming removed 5 bases from V and 0 bases from J; junction bases left unmatched: 2. The CDR3 region has the DNA TGCGCCAGCAGACAGGGGGCCATGAACACTGAAGCTTTCTTT. This sequence encodes CASRQGAMNTEAFF.

The chain joins TRBV12-3 or TRBV12-4 to TRBJ1-5, with no clear D. Trimming left V 4 bases short and J 1 base short, with 2 bases between. There are 12 residues in the CDR3. This CDR3 is CASSYSNQPQHF. CDR3 sequence (DNA): TGTGCCAGCAGTTACAGCAATCAGCCCCAGCATTTT.

The chain uses TRBV28 and TRBJ1-2, with D tentatively TRBD1 (5 bases). The germline CDR1 and CDR2 sequences are MDHEN and SYDVKM. The CDR3 is 15 amino acids. V was trimmed by 4 bases and J by 5 bases, leaving 17 bases between them. The CDR3 nucleotides read TGTGCCAGCAGTTCGAACATGAGGGGAGAATATGGCTACACCTTC. Protein product: CASSSNMRGEYGYTF.

This chain connects TRBV2 to TRBJ2-3; 13 bases are a match to TRBD2. V was clipped by 6 bases and J by 1 base; unmatched bases: 4. CDR3 length: 16 residues. Germline loops: CDR1 SNHLY, CDR2 FYNNEI. Written as DNA, the CDR3 is TGTGCCAGCAGCGGCGGACTAGCGGGGGGCACAGATACGCAGTATTTT. This sequence encodes CASSGGLAGGTDTQYF.

The chain recombines TRBV20-1 with TRBJ1-1; 7 bases match TRBD1. The CDR3 contains 15 residues. The germline V gene encodes CDR1 DFQATT and CDR2 SNEGSKA (reference sequence). J lost 3 bases, V lost 3 bases, and 10 bases had no gene match. CDR3 nucleotide sequence: TGCAGTGCTAGTCCATGGGCAGGGGGACACACTGAAGCTTTCTTT. The encoded protein is CSASPWAGGHTEAFF.

V and J are TRBV10-2 and TRBJ2-5, with TRBD2 matching over 8 bases. This CDR3 has 13 amino acids. Per germline, CDR1 WSHSY and CDR2 SAAADI. V dropped 3 bases and J dropped 12; count of bases not matched to a gene: 9. The CDR3 is CASSERSGGSKYF. The CDR3 nucleotides are TGCGCCAGCAGTGAAAGGAGCGGGGGCAGCAAGTACTTC.